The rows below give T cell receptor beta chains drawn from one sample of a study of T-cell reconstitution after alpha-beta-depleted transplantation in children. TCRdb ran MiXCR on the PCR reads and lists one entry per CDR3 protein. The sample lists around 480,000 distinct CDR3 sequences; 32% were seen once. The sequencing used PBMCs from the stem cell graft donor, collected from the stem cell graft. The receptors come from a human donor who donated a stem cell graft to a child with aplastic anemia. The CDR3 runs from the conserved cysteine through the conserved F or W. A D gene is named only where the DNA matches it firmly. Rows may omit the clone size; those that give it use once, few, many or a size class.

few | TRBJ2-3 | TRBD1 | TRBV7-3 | CASSRGTGSSTDTQYF | TGTGCCAGCAGCCGCGGGACAGGGTCTAGCACAGATACGCAGTATTTT
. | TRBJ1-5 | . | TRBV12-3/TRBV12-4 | CASSLGRGYQPQHF | TGTGCCAGCAGTTTAGGGAGGGGCTATCAGCCCCAGCATTTT
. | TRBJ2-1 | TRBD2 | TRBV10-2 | CATRTSGRVPEQFF | TGCGCCACCCGGACTAGCGGGAGGGTGCCTGAGCAGTTCTTC
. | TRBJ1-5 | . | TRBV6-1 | CASSEVGVGNQPQHF | TGTGCCAGCAGTGAAGTCGGCGTTGGCAATCAGCCCCAGCATTTT
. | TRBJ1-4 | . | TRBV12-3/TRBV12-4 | CASSYTQQGGFTPNEKLFF | TGTGCCAGCAGCTATACCCAACAGGGAGGCTTTACCCCTAATGAAAAACTGTTTTTT
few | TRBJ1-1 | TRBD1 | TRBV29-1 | CSGGTWDSQNTEAFF | TGCAGCGGAGGTACCTGGGACAGCCAGAACACTGAAGCTTTCTTT
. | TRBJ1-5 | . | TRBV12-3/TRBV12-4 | CASSPDGYSNQPQHF | TGTGCCAGCAGCCCGGACGGTTATAGCAATCAGCCCCAGCATTTT
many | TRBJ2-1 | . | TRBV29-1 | CSVLQTNHNEQFF | TGCAGCGTACTCCAGACTAACCACAATGAGCAGTTCTTC
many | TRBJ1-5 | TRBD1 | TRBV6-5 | CASSSTGNQPQHF | TGTGCCAGCAGTTCGACAGGGAATCAGCCCCAGCATTTT
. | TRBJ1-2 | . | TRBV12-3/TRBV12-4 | CASNLLQGTGYTF | TGTGCCAGCAACCTACTACAGGGAACTGGCTACACCTTC
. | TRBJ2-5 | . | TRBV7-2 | CASSLASTAQETQYF | TGTGCCAGCAGCTTAGCTTCGACAGCCCAAGAGACCCAGTACTTC
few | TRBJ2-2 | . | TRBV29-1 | CSVGWNTGELFF | TGCAGCGTCGGCTGGAACACCGGGGAGCTGTTTTTT
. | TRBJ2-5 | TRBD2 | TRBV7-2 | CASSSLGLAGAETQYF | TGTGCCAGCAGCTCCCTGGGACTAGCGGGGGCAGAGACCCAGTACTTC
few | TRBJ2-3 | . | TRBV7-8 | CASSLRLTASTDTQYF | TGTGCCAGCAGCTTAAGGCTCACCGCTAGCACAGATACGCAGTATTTT
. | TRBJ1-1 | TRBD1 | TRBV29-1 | CSARTGTANTEAFF | TGCAGCGCCCGGACAGGGACAGCGAACACTGAAGCTTTCTTT
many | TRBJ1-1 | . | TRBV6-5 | CASRGNTEAFF | TGTGCCAGCAGGGGGAACACTGAAGCTTTCTTT
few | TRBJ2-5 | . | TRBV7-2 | CASSLGPGPVQETQYF | TGTGCCAGCAGCTTAGGGCCGGGACCTGTTCAAGAGACCCAGTACTTC
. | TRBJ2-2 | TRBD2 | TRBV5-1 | CASSFLGLAGEPGELFF | TGCGCCAGCAGCTTCCTAGGACTAGCGGGAGAACCCGGGGAGCTGTTTTTT
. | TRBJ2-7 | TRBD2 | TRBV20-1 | CSARSASGISYEQYF | TGCAGTGCTAGGTCGGCTAGCGGGATCTCCTACGAGCAGTACTTC
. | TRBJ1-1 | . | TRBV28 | CASSPTGSLFAFF | TGTGCCAGCAGTCCGACGGGATCTCTATTCGCTTTCTTT
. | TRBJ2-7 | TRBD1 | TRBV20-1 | CSARGTGVSRNYEQYF | TGCAGTGCTAGGGGGACAGGGGTCTCAAGGAACTACGAGCAGTACTTC
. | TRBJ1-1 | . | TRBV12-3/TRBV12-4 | CASSFGLFDTEAFF | TGTGCCAGCAGTTTCGGGCTCTTCGACACTGAAGCTTTCTTT
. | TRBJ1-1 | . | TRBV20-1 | CSARGVNTEAFF | TGCAGTGCTAGAGGGGTGAACACTGAAGCTTTCTTT
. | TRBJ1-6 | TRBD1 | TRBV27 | CASSLGQGMNSPLHF | TGTGCCAGCAGTCTTGGACAGGGGATGAATTCACCCCTCCACTTT
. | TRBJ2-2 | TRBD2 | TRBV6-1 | CASSRLAGTGRELFF | TGTGCCAGCAGTCGACTAGCGGGTACAGGAAGGGAGCTGTTTTTT
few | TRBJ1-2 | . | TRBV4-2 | CASSQDDGVNYGYTF | TGTGCCAGCAGCCAAGATGACGGGGTTAACTATGGCTACACCTTC
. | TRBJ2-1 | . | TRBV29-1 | CSVEVGPGDEQFF | TGCAGCGTTGAAGTGGGGCCAGGGGATGAGCAGTTCTTC
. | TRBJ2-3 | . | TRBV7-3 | CASSLPGPRNTDTQYF | TGTGCCAGCAGCTTACCGGGGCCCCGGAACACAGATACGCAGTATTTT
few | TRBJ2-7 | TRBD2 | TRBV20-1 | CSAPLAGRSYEQYF | TGCAGTGCCCCCCTAGCGGGACGGTCCTACGAGCAGTACTTC
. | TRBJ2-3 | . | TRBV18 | CASSPAVVAGATDTQYF | TGTGCCAGCTCACCTGCCGTCGTAGCCGGAGCGACAGATACGCAGTATTTT
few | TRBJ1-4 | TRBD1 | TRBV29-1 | CSVARDRNEKLFF | TGCAGCGTTGCCCGGGACAGGAATGAAAAACTGTTTTTT
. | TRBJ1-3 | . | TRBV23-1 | CASRDGGGGNTIYF | TGCGCCAGCAGGGATGGGGGTGGTGGAAACACCATATATTTT
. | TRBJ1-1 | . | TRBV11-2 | CASSTLGGAGSKNTEAFF | TGTGCCAGCAGCACTTTGGGGGGGGCAGGTTCGAAAAACACTGAAGCTTTCTTT
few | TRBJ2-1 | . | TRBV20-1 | CSAPRVASNEQFF | TGCAGTGCTCCGAGGGTCGCTAGTAATGAGCAGTTCTTC
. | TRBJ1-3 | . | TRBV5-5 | CASSIQVGSGNTIYF | TGTGCCAGCAGCATTCAAGTCGGCTCTGGAAACACCATATATTTT
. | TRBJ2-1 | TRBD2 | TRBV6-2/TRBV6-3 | CASSRGRAERNEQFF | TGTGCCAGCAGTCGCGGGAGGGCTGAAAGGAATGAGCAGTTCTTC